The subject of this entry is one TCR beta chain. Its antigen is unidentified. Looked up from germline, CDR1 is SNHLY and CDR2 is FYNNEI. The CDR3 has 16 amino acids. V lost 4 bases, J lost 0 bases, and 8 bases stayed unmatched. The sample is drawn from a study of OX40 agonist ivuxolimab in advanced cancers. The wider study: Three patients showed partial responses: one hepatocellular carcinoma and two cutaneous melanoma cases.

Findings and caveats of the study: Part of the nonresponder group also had normalized T-cell clonal expansion that was low.

Assay used: immunoSEQ multiplex PCR; TCRdb lists only in-frame clones, some missing. The sample lists 77,000 or so clones; 75% to 90% were seen once. This receptor was taken from an adult with an advanced solid tumor such as melanoma, head and neck, liver or kidney cancer. The material was CD4+ or CD8+ T cells sorted from blood, obtained in a trial of the OX40 agonist ivuxolimab. The gene calls are TRBV2 and TRBJ1-1; 7 nucleotides align to TRBD1. In DNA, the CDR3 is TGTGCCAGCAGTGGGCTTTGGACAGGCTTGAACACTGAAGCTTTCTTT. Its protein is CASSGLWTGLNTEAFF. The whole variable domain, filled in from reference TRBV2 and TRBJ1-1, reads EPEVTQTPSHQVTQMGQEVILRCVPISNHLYFYWYRQILGQKVEFLVSFYNNEISEKSEIFDDQFSVERPDGSNFTLKIRSTKLEDSAMYFCASSGLWTGLNTEAFFGQGTRLTVV.